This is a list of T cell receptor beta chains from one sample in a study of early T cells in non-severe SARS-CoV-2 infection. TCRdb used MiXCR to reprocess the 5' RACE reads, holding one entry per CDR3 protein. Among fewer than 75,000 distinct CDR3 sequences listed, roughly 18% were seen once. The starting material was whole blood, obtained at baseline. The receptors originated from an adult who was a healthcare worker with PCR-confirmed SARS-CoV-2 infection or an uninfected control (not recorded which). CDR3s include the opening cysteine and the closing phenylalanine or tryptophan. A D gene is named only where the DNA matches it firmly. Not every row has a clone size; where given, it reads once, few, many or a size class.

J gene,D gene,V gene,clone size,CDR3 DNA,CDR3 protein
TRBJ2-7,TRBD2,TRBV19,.,TGTGCCAGTAGTATCGCTAGCGGGAGTAGCTACGAGCAGTACTTC,CASSIASGSSYEQYF
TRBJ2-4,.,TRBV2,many,TGTGCCAGCAGTGAGCCCGGGGGAGCCAAAAACATTCAGTACTTC,CASSEPGGAKNIQYF
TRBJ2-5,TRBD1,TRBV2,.,TGTGCCAGCAGTGCCGGGACAGGGAGATTTAGGGAGACCCAGTACTTC,CASSAGTGRFRETQYF
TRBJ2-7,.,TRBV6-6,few,TGTGCCAGCAGTGACATCGCATCAAGATACGAGCAGTACTTC,CASSDIASRYEQYF
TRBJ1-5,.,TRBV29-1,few,TGCAGCGTTGAATTGGGGGGCAGAGGTCAGCCCCAGCATTTT,CSVELGGRGQPQHF
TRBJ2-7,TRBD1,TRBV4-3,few,TGCGCCAGCAGCCAAGAAGTTCCCCGGGACAGGTTATACGAGCAGTACTTC,CASSQEVPRDRLYEQYF
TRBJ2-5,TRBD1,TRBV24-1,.,TGTGCCACCAGTGCGACAGGGGGCGCGGGAGAGACCCAGTACTTC,CATSATGGAGETQYF
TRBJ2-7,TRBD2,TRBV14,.,TGTGCCAGCAGCCAAGGACTAGCGGGAAGCCCATACGAGCAGTACTTC,CASSQGLAGSPYEQYF
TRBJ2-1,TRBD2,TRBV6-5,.,TGTGCCAGCAAGGTTCTAGCGGGCTCCTACAATGAGCAGTTCTTC,CASKVLAGSYNEQFF
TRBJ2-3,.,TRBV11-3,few,TGTGCCAGCAGCCTACAGGGTCCCGCAGATACGCAGTATTTT,CASSLQGPADTQYF
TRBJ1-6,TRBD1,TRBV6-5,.,TGTGCCAGCAGTTACCCGGGACAGAATTCACCCCTCCACTTT,CASSYPGQNSPLHF
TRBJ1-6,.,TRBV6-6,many,TGTGCCAGCAGTTACTCTTCGGATACTAATTCACCCCTCCACTTT,CASSYSSDTNSPLHF
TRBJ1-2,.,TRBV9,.,TGTGCCAGCAGCGTAGGCGGGCACGCTAACTATGGCTACACCTTC,CASSVGGHANYGYTF
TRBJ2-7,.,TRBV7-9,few,TGTGCCAGCAGGCTACAGGAATCAAGTACCTACGAGCAGTACTTC,CASRLQESSTYEQYF
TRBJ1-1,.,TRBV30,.,TGTGCCTGGAGTACCGGAACAGGGAACACTGAAGCTTTCTTT,CAWSTGTGNTEAFF
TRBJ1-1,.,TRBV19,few,TGTGCCACCCGGCAGGGCAGCATGAACACTGAAGCTTTCTTT,CATRQGSMNTEAFF
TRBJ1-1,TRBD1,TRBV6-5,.,TGTGCCAGCAGGAGGGGGCAAAACACTGAAGCTTTCTTT,CASRRGQNTEAFF
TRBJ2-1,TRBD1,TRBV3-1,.,TGTGCCAGCAGCCAACGACCGGACAGGGCCAATGAGCAGTTCTTC,CASSQRPDRANEQFF
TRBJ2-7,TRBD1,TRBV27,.,TGTGCCAGCAGTTCCGGGACAGGCCGAGGGGAGCAGTACTTC,CASSSGTGRGEQYF
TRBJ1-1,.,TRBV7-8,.,TGTGCCTCTAGCCAGGGGTTAACTGAAGCTTTCTTT,CASSQGLTEAFF
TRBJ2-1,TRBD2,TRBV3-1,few,TGTGCCAGCAGCACTCTAGCGGGAGTCCCCTACAATGAGCAGTTCTTC,CASSTLAGVPYNEQFF
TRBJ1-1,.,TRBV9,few,TGTGCCAGCAGCGGAAGGGGGGCAGCGAACACTGAAGCTTTCTTT,CASSGRGAANTEAFF
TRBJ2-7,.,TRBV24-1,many,TGTGCCACCAGCAGCGATCACTACGAGCAGTACTTC,CATSSDHYEQYF
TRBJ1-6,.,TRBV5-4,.,TGTGCCAGCAGCTTGGAGCCGGACCCTAACAATTCACCCCTCCACTTT,CASSLEPDPNNSPLHF
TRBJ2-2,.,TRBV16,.,TGTGCCAGCAGTCCTACAGGGATCGGGGAGCTGTTTTTT,CASSPTGIGELFF
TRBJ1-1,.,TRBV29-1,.,TGCAGCGTTGAGTCAGGATCCTTGGGTACTGAAGCTTTCTTT,CSVESGSLGTEAFF
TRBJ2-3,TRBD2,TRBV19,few,TGTGCCAGTAGGCTAGCGGGAGGGTCAGATACGCAGTATTTT,CASRLAGGSDTQYF
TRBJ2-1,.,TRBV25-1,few,TGTGCCAGCAGTGAATTTAATGAGCAGTTCTTC,CASSEFNEQFF
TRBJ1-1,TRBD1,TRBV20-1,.,TGCAGTGCTAGAGATCCCGGACAGGGGGGGACTGAAGCTTTCTTT,CSARDPGQGGTEAFF
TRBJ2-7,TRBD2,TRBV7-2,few,TGTGCCAGCAGCCACGGTAGCGGGGGGACCTACGAGCAGTACTTC,CASSHGSGGTYEQYF
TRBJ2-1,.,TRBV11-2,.,TGTGCCAGCAGCCCCATGCGAGGGGAGCAGTTCTTC,CASSPMRGEQFF
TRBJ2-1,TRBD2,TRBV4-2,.,TGTGCCAGCAGCCAAGCGGCTAGCGGGAGAGATGAGCAGTTCTTC,CASSQAASGRDEQFF
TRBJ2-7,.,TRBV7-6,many,TGTGCCAGCAGCTTCGGGGGTCGGGGCGAGCAGTACTTC,CASSFGGRGEQYF
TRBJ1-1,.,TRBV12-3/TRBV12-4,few,TGTGCCAGCAGCCGAGGGGTTTACACTGAAGCTTTCTTT,CASSRGVYTEAFF
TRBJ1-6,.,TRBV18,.,TGTGCCAGCTCGGACAGTTATAATTCACCCCTCCACTTT,CASSDSYNSPLHF
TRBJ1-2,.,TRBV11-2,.,TGTGCCAGCAGCTTTGACAGGAACTATGGCTACACCTTC,CASSFDRNYGYTF
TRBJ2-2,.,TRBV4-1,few,TGCGCCAGCAGCCAAGTTAAATTCAGGGCGAACACCGGGGAGCTGTTTTTT,CASSQVKFRANTGELFF
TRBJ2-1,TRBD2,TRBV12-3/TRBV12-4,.,TGTGCCAGCACACCCCGGACTAGCGGGGTCTACAATGAGCAGTTCTTC,CASTPRTSGVYNEQFF
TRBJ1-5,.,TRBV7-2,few,TGTGCCAGCAGCTATTCGACAGGTTCCTATCAGCCCCAGCATTTT,CASSYSTGSYQPQHF
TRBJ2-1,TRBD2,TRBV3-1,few,TGTGCCAGCAGCCAAGATCTAGCTAGCGGGACCTACAATGAGCAGTTCTTC,CASSQDLASGTYNEQFF
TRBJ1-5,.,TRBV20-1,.,TGCAGTGCTAGACGCCCCGCCGGACGGGATCGGCAGCCCCAGCATTTT,CSARRPAGRDRQPQHF
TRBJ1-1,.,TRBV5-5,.,TGTGCCAGCAGCTCTGACAGACAGAACACTGAAGCTTTCTTT,CASSSDRQNTEAFF
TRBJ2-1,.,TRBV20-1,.,TGCAGTGCTAGAGATTTTAGGGGGGGAAATGAGCAGTTCTTC,CSARDFRGGNEQFF
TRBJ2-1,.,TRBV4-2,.,TGTGCCAGCAGCCAAGATAAAAGCGGCTACAATGAGCAGTTCTTC,CASSQDKSGYNEQFF
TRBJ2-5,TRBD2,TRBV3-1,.,TGTGCCAGCAGCCAAGATGGGCGGGAGCGAGAGACCCAGTACTTC,CASSQDGRERETQYF
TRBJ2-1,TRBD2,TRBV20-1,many,TGCAGTGCTAGAGGCCTAGCGGGACCGAATGAGCAGTTCTTC,CSARGLAGPNEQFF